The sequence of this T cell receptor beta chain was determined in a study of T cell responses to AZD1222 COVID-19 vaccine. Study summary: The analysis combined second doses at about 4 or about 12 weeks. Whole-study findings and limits: Donors were mostly white British, more females; clonal diversity possibly underestimated. Among those given AZD1222, only five or six were seropositive at baseline. Every sample of the repertoires postdated the peak T cell response.

Details on this clone: As yet, its antigen is unknown.

Method: immunoSEQ multiplex PCR; TCRdb's copy keeps in-frame clones and lacks some. The table shows some 150,000 clones, with about 94% occurring only once. The sequence derives from an adult in good health. This specimen consisted of peripheral blood, obtained on day 0 of AZD1222 vaccination.

The CDR3 nucleotides read TGCAGCGTCGACCCGGGACTCCAGACCCAGTACTTC. Its translation: CSVDPGLQTQYF. V gene TRBV29-1 combines with J gene TRBJ2-5; a weak D match, TRBD2 (6 bases). The germline V and J ends were trimmed by 6 bases and 6 bases, with 14 bases remaining between them. The germline V gene has CDR1 SQVTM and CDR2 ANQGSEA. This CDR3 has 12 residues.